Listed here are 22 T cell receptor beta chains from one sample, sequenced in a study of OX40 agonist ivuxolimab in advanced cancers. The data were produced by immunoSEQ multiplex PCR, yet TCRdb's version contains in-frame clones alone and is incomplete. The sample contains tens of thousands of clones, over 75% of which appear only once. The sample was CD4+ or CD8+ T cells sorted from blood, taken in a trial of the OX40 agonist ivuxolimab. These receptors came from an adult with an advanced solid tumor such as melanoma, head and neck, liver or kidney cancer.

V usage is TRBV7-3 and J usage is TRBJ2-2, with D possibly being TRBD2 (7 bases). V lost 3 bases, J lost 3 bases, and 17 bases lay in between. Germline CDR1 reads SGHTA; CDR2 reads FQGTGA. The CDR3 totals 17 residues. This CDR3 reads CASSFPGGPWDTGELFF. In DNA, the CDR3 is TGTGCCAGCAGCTTCCCGGGGGGCCCCTGGGACACCGGGGAGCTGTTTTTT.

The V call is TRBV28, the J call TRBJ1-1, with 9 positions matching TRBD1. CDR1 and CDR2 from the germline V gene are MDHEN and SYDVKM. After removal of 11 bases from V and 2 bases from J, the junction contained 6 bases not matched to a gene. There are 13 residues in the CDR3. CDR3 in DNA: TGTGCCGTACCACAGGGGGCCAACACTGAAGCTTTCTTT. It translates to CAVPQGANTEAFF.

V is TRBV30 and J is TRBJ2-7; D gene ambiguous. With 2 bases removed from V and 5 bases from J, the gap between germline ends came to 7 bases. This CDR3 is 11 amino acids long. Germline CDR1 GTSNPN, CDR2 SVGIG (reference sequence). DNA for the CDR3: TGTGCCTGGAGTTTCTGGGACGAGCAGTACTTC. Translating it yields CAWSFWDEQYF.

In DNA form, the CDR3 reads TGTGCCAGCAGCTTCGGGGACCTTGGCTCCTACAATGAGCAGTTCTTC. The encoded protein is CASSFGDLGSYNEQFF. This chain uses TRBV5-4 with TRBJ2-1; D assignment may be TRBD1 or TRBD2 (5 bases each). Trimming pared 2 bases from V and 0 bases from J, leaving 12 bases between. CDR1 and CDR2 (germline): SGHNT, YYREEE (reference sequence). The CDR3 sequence is 16 residues long.

The V call is TRBV5-6, the J call TRBJ2-7; 10 positions agree with TRBD2. The V and J ends lost 5 bases and 1 base, in that order; junction bases with no gene match: 6. CDR1 is SGHDT and CDR2 is YYEEEE in the germline V gene. CDR3 size: 15 residues. CDR3 sequence (DNA): TGTGCCAGCAGATCTAGCGGGAGAGCATCCTACGAGCAGTACTTC. Its translation: CASRSSGRASYEQYF.

The gene calls are TRBV7-3 and TRBJ1-2; perhaps TRBD1 as D (5 bases). CDR1 is SGHTA and CDR2 is FQGTGA in the germline V gene. Trimming stripped 5 bases from V and 0 bases from J, with 16 bases between. The CDR3 is 16 amino acids. CDR3: CASSRPSGPTNYGYTF. CDR3 nucleotides: TGTGCCAGCAGCCGACCTTCGGGGCCTACTAACTATGGCTACACCTTC.

The chain has TRBV30 and TRBJ1-2; tentatively, D is TRBD1 (5 bases). The ends were cut back, 0 bases at V and 7 bases at J, with 12 bases in the middle. The CDR3 spans 13 residues. Germline V gives CDR1 GTSNPN, CDR2 SVGIG (reference sequence). For the CDR3, the DNA is TGTGCCTGGAGTGTAACGACAGAGCGTGGCTACACCTTC. Translating it yields CAWSVTTERGYTF.

This clone was observed once. The J gene is TRBJ1-1, the V gene TRBV11-2; D uncertain. Trimming removed 2 bases at V and 10 bases at J, with 11 bases between. Looked up from germline, CDR1 is SGHAT and CDR2 is FQNNGV. CDR3 length equals 12 residues. The CDR3 loop is CASSLSPGGAFF. The CDR3 bases are TGTGCCAGCAGCTTATCCCCCGGAGGAGCTTTCTTT.

The rearrangement uses TRBV30 and TRBJ2-1; D uncertain. The V end was cut by 3 bases, the J end by 6 bases, with 15 bases between. Germline CDR1 is GTSNPN and CDR2 is SVGIG (reference sequence). The CDR3 covers 14 residues. CDR3 loop: CAWSSKLPPNEQFF. The CDR3 region has the DNA TGTGCCTGGAGCTCTAAGCTCCCTCCCAATGAGCAGTTCTTC.

The V call is TRBV9, the J call TRBJ2-4; 7 bases fit TRBD2. This CDR3 has 15 residues. The germline CDR1 and CDR2 sequences are SGDLS and YYNGEE. J was trimmed by 0 bases and V by 4 bases; bases with no gene match: 4. The CDR3 sequence: CASSPSGGAKNIQYF. DNA of the CDR3: TGTGCCAGCAGCCCTAGCGGAGGAGCCAAAAACATTCAGTACTTC.

This chain links TRBV10-3 with TRBJ2-3, with D possibly TRBD1 on 6 matching bases. The CDR3 consists of 13 residues. From germline, CDR1 is ENHRY and CDR2 SYGVKD. V was shortened by 4 bases and J by 2 bases, with 7 bases between the two germline ends. The CDR3 bases are TGTGCCATCAGTGGGACAGCCACAGATACGCAGTATTTT. Its protein product is CAISGTATDTQYF.

The genes are TRBV9 and TRBJ2-1; D is perhaps TRBD1 or TRBD2 (6 bases each). The CDR3 runs 14 residues. Germline V lookup: CDR1 SGDLS, CDR2 YYNGEE. Between the trimmed V and J ends, which lost 3 bases and 2 bases, there was a span of 9 bases. The CDR3 here is CASSAGGAYNEQFF. The CDR3 DNA reads as TGTGCCAGCAGCGCCGGGGGCGCCTACAATGAGCAGTTCTTC.

This chain uses TRBV10-2 with TRBJ2-6; 8 bases align to TRBD1. CDR3 length: 17 residues. Germline V gene lookup returns CDR1 WSHSY and CDR2 SAAADI. V lost 2 bases, J lost 3 bases, and 6 bases stayed unmatched. The CDR3 protein is CASSEAQGARGANVLTF. The CDR3 DNA reads as TGCGCCAGCAGTGAGGCGCAGGGGGCGCGTGGGGCCAACGTCCTGACTTTC.

The chain employs TRBV27 and TRBJ1-1; 7 positions match TRBD1. V shed 6 bases and J 4 bases; nucleotides not matched to a gene: 5. This CDR3 has 13 residues. Germline V gene lookup returns CDR1 MNHEY and CDR2 SMNVEV (reference sequence). CDR3 coding DNA: TGTGCCAGCAGCCAATACAGGGGCACTGAAGCTTTCTTT. Its translation: CASSQYRGTEAFF.

The chain is built from TRBV5-6 and TRBJ1-1; no reliable D call. Germline V CDR1 and CDR2: SGHDT, YYEEEE. The V end was cut by 1 base, the J end by 0 bases, with 10 bases between. The CDR3 runs 15 residues. The CDR3 region is CASSLLARMNTEAFF. In nucleotides, the CDR3 is TGTGCCAGCAGCTTGTTGGCGAGGATGAACACTGAAGCTTTCTTT.

The chain joins TRBV27 to TRBJ1-5; the D gene is possibly TRBD1 (5 bases). The CDR3 contains 16 residues. The germline V gene has CDR1 MNHEY and CDR2 SMNVEV (reference sequence). V was clipped by 0 bases and J by 2 bases, with 11 bases between them. This CDR3 is CASSLSQTGGNQPQHF. The CDR3, as DNA: TGTGCCAGCAGTTTATCCCAGACGGGGGGCAATCAGCCCCAGCATTTT.

The CDR3 protein is CASSRLADYYNEQFF. The CDR3 DNA is TGCGCCAGCAGCCGGCTAGCGGATTACTACAATGAGCAGTTCTTC. The J gene is TRBJ2-1, the V gene TRBV5-1; 7 nucleotides align to TRBD2. The CDR3 extends over 15 amino acids. With 4 bases clipped from V and 3 bases from J, the junction kept 7 bases outside the gene matches. CDR1 and CDR2 from the germline V gene are SGHRS and YFSETQ.

The rearrangement joins TRBV9 to TRBJ2-1; D is perhaps TRBD1 or TRBD2 (5 bases each). The V end was cut by 0 bases, the J end by 2 bases, with 9 bases between. There are 15 residues in the CDR3. Germline CDR1 reads SGDLS; CDR2 reads YYNGEE. The CDR3 spells CASSVGGNPYNEQFF. CDR3 coding DNA: TGTGCCAGCAGCGTAGGGGGGAACCCCTACAATGAGCAGTTCTTC.

The chain employs TRBV7-3 and TRBJ2-3, with D tentatively TRBD1 or TRBD2 (6 bases each). The germline V gene has CDR1 SGHTA and CDR2 FQGTGA. The V gene lost 5 bases and the J gene lost 2 bases, with 14 bases spanning the gap. The CDR3 runs to 15 residues. CDR3 residues: CASSGGAGDTDTQYF. Written as DNA, the CDR3 is TGTGCCAGCAGCGGAGGGGCAGGGGACACAGATACGCAGTATTTT.

The rearrangement joins TRBV7-9 to TRBJ2-7; D not certain. The ends were cut back, 1 base at V and 4 bases at J, with 17 bases in the middle. The CDR3 is 16 amino acids. Germline values: CDR1 SEHNR, CDR2 FQNEAQ (reference sequence). CDR3 sequence: CASSLDQVWGTYEQYF. In DNA form, the CDR3 reads TGTGCCAGCAGCTTAGATCAGGTGTGGGGAACGTACGAGCAGTACTTC. Full variable domain (remainder filled in from reference TRBV7-9 and TRBJ2-7): DTGVSQNPRHKITKRGQNVTFRCDPISEHNRLYWYRQTLGQGPEFLTYFQNEAQLEKSRLLSDRFSAERPKGSFSTLEIQRTEQGDSAMYLCASSLDQVWGTYEQYFGPGTRLTVT.

The gene calls are TRBV6-4 and TRBJ2-3, with 12 bases matching TRBD1. The CDR3 runs 15 residues. V shed 4 bases, J shed 4 bases, and the junction held 3 bases outside the gene matches. Germline V lookup: CDR1 MRHNA, CDR2 SNTAGT. The CDR3: CASSAGTGGADTQYF. The DNA of the CDR3 is TGTGCCAGCAGTGCCGGGACAGGGGGCGCAGATACGCAGTATTTT.

A few counts support this clone. Here the CDR3 reads CASSQDSGDQPQHF. CDR3 coding DNA: TGTGCCAGCAGCCAAGACAGTGGGGATCAGCCCCAGCATTTT. V is TRBV4-2 and J is TRBJ1-5; D call uncertain. The germline CDR1 and CDR2 sequences are LGHNA and YNFKEQ. With 0 bases removed from V and 5 bases from J, the gap between germline ends came to 8 bases. This CDR3 region has 14 residues.